A selection of T cell receptor beta chains follows, all from one sample in a study of shared clonotypes between healthy human individuals. Sequencing used immunoSEQ multiplex PCR; TCRdb keeps in-frame clones, though not all of them. There are a few hundred thousand clones in the sample; less than 80% occur only once, and approximately 12% lies in the top ten. Specimen: PBMCs. These receptors were collected from a woman in her thirties or forties in good health. Some clones in this sample may be carry-over from other donors' samples. The CDR3 runs from the conserved cysteine through the conserved F or W. The order of the fields is V gene, D gene, J gene, CDR3 protein. D genes are given only for firm matches.

TRBV4-2	NA	TRBJ2-7	CASSIQVVGPQYF
TRBV28	NA	TRBJ2-2	CASSTLMGFTGELFF
TRBV5-4	NA	TRBJ2-5	CASSLGGVQETQYF
TRBV18	TRBD2	TRBJ2-1	CASSPQTGGRAYNEQFF
TRBV5-6	NA	TRBJ2-7	CASSLAGTFSYEQYF
TRBV6-4	TRBD1	TRBJ1-4	CASSADRGSEKLFF
TRBV1	NA	TRBJ1-2	CTSSQDRAGSPGYTF
TRBV6-6	TRBD1	TRBJ2-7	CASSGGTGQITYEQYF
TRBV29-1	NA	TRBJ2-7	CSVTPGDRSLEQYF
TRBV5-6	NA	TRBJ1-4	CASSLGRNRRQEKLFF
TRBV9	TRBD1	TRBJ2-2	CASSDGTGTGELFF
TRBV9	NA	TRBJ2-3	CASSVGRMLRSTDTQYF
TRBV6-5	NA	TRBJ1-1	CASSYSTQGATEAFF
TRBV28	NA	TRBJ1-1	CASSSTVGTEAFF
TRBV6-5	TRBD1	TRBJ1-2	CASSPTGPSNYGYTF
TRBV18	NA	TRBJ2-1	CASSPPGGAAYNEQFF
TRBV7-3	NA	TRBJ2-2	CASSLNAGPGPGELFF